This T cell receptor (beta chain) was found in a study of low-dose radiotherapy and immunotherapy resistance in tumors. Looking at the study overall: Radiation delivery to Cohort 1 consisted of 0.5 Gy per fraction every 2 weeks, summing to 6.5 Gy.

The CDR3 consists of 14 residues. Per the germline V gene, CDR1 is SGHRS and CDR2 is YFSETQ. V lost 0 bases, J lost 1 base, and 7 bases lay in between. Documented time point: before trial treatment. Treatment combined nivolumab, ipilimumab, aspirin, low-dose cyclophosphamide and low-dose radiotherapy in a dose-escalation trial. Advanced solid tumors lacking tumor-infiltrating lymphocytes characterized eligible patients. Ten or more counts support this clonotype. TRAV and TRBV primers primed cDNA for both TCRalpha and TCRbeta. The authors amplified TCRs for approximately 18 PCR cycles with a constant-region primer and a V-primer adapter. From the reads, TCRdb called clonotypes with MiXCR, one entry per CDR3 protein. The sample records under 95,000 distinct CDR3 sequences, roughly a sixth being singletons.

This TCR was sampled from a male donor with prostate cancer. The chain joins TRBV5-1 to TRBJ1-1; D gene ambiguous. The sample was PBMCs, taken before treatment. The DNA for the CDR3 is TGCGCCAGCAGCTTGGTGGGCGGGAACACTGAAGCTTTCTTT. This codes for CASSLVGGNTEAFF.